Described below is a single T cell receptor beta chain sequence and its context. Its antigen is still unknown. Produced via immunoSEQ multiplex PCR; TCRdb's table is partial and in-frame only. The sample shows about 91,000 clones, 70% to 90% of them seen only once. Systemic immunosuppression or autoimmune disease history was grounds to exclude patients. These data originate in a study of OX40 agonist ivuxolimab in advanced cancers. Study background: As their treatment, patients were administered ivuxolimab, an agonistic anti-OX40 (CD134) antibody. Treatment received earlier with anti-PD-1, anti-PD-L1 or anti-CTLA-4 agents was allowed, and around 36% had some.

The germline CDR1 and CDR2 sequences are MNHEY and SVGAGI. Deletions cut 6 bases from V and 7 bases from J, with 15 bases between. The CDR3 spans 14 residues. Findings and limits, study-wide: Clonal expansion was seen in CD4+ and CD8+ blood T cells by week 6 at 0.1 to 3.0 mg/kg.

The TCR originated in an adult with an advanced solid tumor such as melanoma, head and neck, liver or kidney cancer. The chain combines TRBV6-5 with TRBJ2-2, with a possible D match to TRBD1 (5 bases). The sequencing here drew on CD4+ or CD8+ T cells sorted from blood, taken in a trial of the OX40 agonist ivuxolimab. The CDR3, as DNA: TGTGCCAGCAGACGACAGCTTCCCAGCGGGGAGCTGTTTTTT. Translating it yields CASRRQLPSGELFF.